Below are 32 T cell receptor beta chains sequenced from a single sample in a study of T cells in Graves' hyperthyroidism and ophthalmopathy. RNA transcripts yielded amplified TCR beta CDR3 regions. The study used the HTBI primer set for a first-round RT-PCR of the TCR CDR3. In TCRdb, the multiplex PCR reads were re-called with MiXCR into one record per CDR3 protein. Among some 500,000 distinct CDR3 sequences listed, approximately 25% were seen once. The sequencing sample was made of blood. The receptors derive from a woman aged 25-40 years with Graves' ophthalmopathy.

A few counts support this clonotype. The chain employs TRBV19 and TRBJ1-1, with 7 bases lining up with TRBD1. Looked up from germline, CDR1 is LNHDA and CDR2 is SQIVND (reference sequence). The trim removed 7 bases at V and 3 bases at J, leaving 2 bases unmatched. The CDR3 covers 12 residues. CDR3 sequence: CASTQGHTEAFF. The CDR3 nucleotides read TGTGCCAGTACACAGGGGCACACTGAAGCTTTCTTT.

This clonotype was picked up many times. V is TRBV20-1 and J is TRBJ2-6; no reliable D call. Between the trimmed V and J ends, which lost 3 bases and 2 bases, there was a span of 8 bases. Germline assignment: CDR1 DFQATT and CDR2 SNEGSKA (reference sequence). This CDR3 has 14 amino acids. CDR3 DNA sequence: TGCAGTGCTAGGGCCCAGCCTGGGGCCAACGTCCTGACTTTC. This sequence encodes CSARAQPGANVLTF.

This clonotype was found many times. The V gene is TRBV6-5, the J gene TRBJ1-1, with 8 bases matching TRBD1. This CDR3 has 14 residues. From germline, CDR1 is MNHEY and CDR2 SVGAGI. V lost 4 bases and J lost 3; bases outside the gene matches: 4. CDR3 nucleotide sequence: TGTGCCAGCAGTTCCGAACAGGGGGACACTGAAGCTTTCTTT. It encodes CASSSEQGDTEAFF.

This clonotype showed up many times. The J gene is TRBJ1-5, the V gene TRBV20-1; 8 positions match TRBD1. Unmatched junction bases numbered 8, after V lost 1 base and J lost 3 bases. Germline values: CDR1 DFQATT, CDR2 SNEGSKA (reference sequence). The CDR3 loop spans 16 amino acids. In DNA form, the CDR3 reads TGCAGTGCTAGAGCACCGACAGGGGTTGCCAATCAGCCCCAGCATTTT. Its protein product is CSARAPTGVANQPQHF.

On this clonotype: A much larger clone sits a single nucleotide away, making a read error possible. The chain links TRBV5-1 to TRBJ1-1, with TRBD1 matching over 7 bases. This CDR3 has 15 amino acids. CDR1 SGHRS and CDR2 YFSETQ come from the germline V gene. V was clipped by 7 bases and J by 1 base; unmatched bases: 10. CDR3 amino acids: CASGPRGQENTEAFF. The CDR3 coding sequence is TGCGCCAGCGGCCCGCGTGGACAGGAGAACACTGAAGCTTTCTTT.

This clonotype has more than one count but fewer than ten. V usage is TRBV6-1 and J usage is TRBJ1-5, with D perhaps TRBD1 (5 bases). Between the trimmed V and J ends, which lost 2 bases and 6 bases, there was a span of 11 bases. From germline, CDR1 is MNHNS and CDR2 SASEGT. This CDR3 is 14 amino acids long. The CDR3 sequence: CASSEQGATQPQHF. In nucleotides, the CDR3 is TGTGCCAGCAGTGAACAGGGTGCAACTCAGCCCCAGCATTTT.

This clonotype was seen repeatedly, ten times or more. The chain joins TRBV19 to TRBJ1-5, with 7 bases lining up with TRBD1. The CDR3 runs 14 residues. J gave up 7 bases and V 11 bases, and 14 bases lay outside the gene matches. The germline V gene encodes CDR1 LNHDA and CDR2 SQIVND (reference sequence). CDR3 sequence reads: CACRAGGYEQPQHF. The CDR3 DNA reads as TGTGCCTGCCGGGCAGGGGGTTATGAGCAGCCCCAGCATTTT. The full variable domain, with the rest looked up from reference TRBV19 and TRBJ1-5, is DGGITQSPKYLFRKEGQNVTLSCEQNLNHDAMYWYRQDPGQGLRLIYYSQIVNDFQKGDIAEGYSVSREKKESFPLTVTSAQKNPTAFYLCACRAGGYEQPQHFGDGTRLSIL.

This chain links TRBV5-6 with TRBJ2-7, with 11 bases fitting TRBD2. Trimming cost V 0 bases and J 7 bases; bases outside gene matches: 6. Germline CDR1 and CDR2: SGHDT and YYEEEE. The CDR3 is made up of 15 amino acids. CDR3 in DNA: TGTGCCAGCAGCTTGGGGACTAGCGGGTTTCAAGAGCAGTACTTC. This gives the protein CASSLGTSGFQEQYF.

This sequence joins TRBV12-3 or TRBV12-4 and TRBJ2-7, with D unclear. This CDR3 region has 12 residues. V lost 3 bases and J 7 bases, leaving 10 bases between the germline ends. The CDR3 loop is CASSFFGVEQYF. The CDR3 DNA sequence: TGTGCCAGCAGTTTCTTCGGCGTAGAGCAGTACTTC.

This clonotype has a count of ten or more. The chain recombines TRBV6-1 with TRBJ1-6; 7 bases are a match to TRBD1. With V trimmed by 2 bases and J by 6 bases, 7 bases remained unmatched. This CDR3 region has 16 residues. CDR1 and CDR2 (germline): MNHNS, SASEGT. The CDR3 DNA reads as TGTGCCAGCAGTGAATATAAGGGGGCGATTAATTCACCCCTCCACTTT. Its protein is CASSEYKGAINSPLHF.

This clonotype turned up a few times. This chain connects TRBV7-3 to TRBJ1-6; TRBD1 might be the D (5 bases). Per the germline V gene, CDR1 is SGHTA and CDR2 is FQGTGA. V was clipped by 2 bases and J by 8 bases, with 10 bases between them. This CDR3 comprises 14 residues. CDR3 residues: CASSLGTAHSPLHF. The CDR3 bases are TGTGCCAGCAGCTTAGGGACCGCCCATTCACCCCTCCACTTT.

This clonotype was observed a handful of times. The chain employs TRBV20-1 and TRBJ1-5; maybe TRBD1 (5 bases). Germline V gene sequence: CDR1 DFQATT, CDR2 SNEGSKA (reference sequence). The ends were cut back, 2 bases at V and 1 base at J, with 6 bases in the middle. The CDR3 has 13 residues. The DNA for the CDR3 is TGCAGTGCTAGAAAGGGGAGCAATCAGCCCCAGCATTTT. Its protein is CSARKGSNQPQHF.

This clonotype was recorded at least ten times. The CDR3 here is CASSLGQERYGYTF. Written as DNA, the CDR3 is TGTGCCAGCAGCTTAGGACAGGAACGCTATGGCTACACCTTC. The chain links TRBV7-2 to TRBJ1-2; a possible D gene is TRBD1 (6 bases). The CDR3 is 14 residues long. Trimming removed 1 base from V and 4 bases from J, with 10 bases in between. Germline values: CDR1 SGHTA, CDR2 FQGNSA.

The rearrangement joins TRBV6-1 to TRBJ1-2; weak D call: TRBD1 (6 bases). Germline CDR1 is MNHNS and CDR2 is SASEGT. The V end was cut by 6 bases, the J end by 1 base, with 12 bases between. The CDR3 extends over 14 amino acids. CDR3 sequence: CASRITGRNYGYTF. DNA for the CDR3: TGTGCCAGCAGAATCACAGGGCGTAACTATGGCTACACCTTC.

This clonotype was found many times. V usage is TRBV29-1 and J usage is TRBJ2-5; 7 bases match TRBD1. Germline loops: CDR1 SQVTM, CDR2 ANQGSEA. The CDR3 extends over 12 amino acids. V lost 1 base and J lost 4; bases outside the gene matches: 0. The CDR3 spells CSVEGTGETQYF. CDR3 bases: TGCAGCGTTGAAGGGACAGGAGAGACCCAGTACTTC.

This clonotype was seen many times. The rearrangement links TRBV4-2 to TRBJ1-5; no clear D gene. Trimming took off 3 bases at V and 7 bases at J, with 10 bases between the two ends. Germline V lookup: CDR1 LGHNA, CDR2 YNFKEQ. The CDR3 sequence is 13 residues long. The CDR3 here is CASSQMREQPQHF. The CDR3 nucleotides are TGTGCCAGCAGCCAGATGAGGGAACAGCCCCAGCATTTT.

This chain connects TRBV24-1 to TRBJ1-1; D not certain. The germline V gene encodes CDR1 KGHDR and CDR2 SFDVKD. This CDR3 has 13 residues. The V gene lost 2 bases and the J gene lost 3 bases, with 6 bases spanning the gap. The CDR3 bases are TGTGCCACCAGTGATTGGTTGGACACTGAAGCTTTCTTT. Its translation: CATSDWLDTEAFF.

This clonotype turned up a few times. A clone one base away is much larger, so this may be a read error. The chain employs TRBV20-1 and TRBJ1-3, with D perhaps TRBD1 (5 bases). The V gene's germline CDR1 is DFQATT and CDR2 SNEGSKA (reference sequence). The CDR3 has 15 amino acids. Trimming left V 2 bases short and J 0 bases short, with 11 bases between. CDR3 DNA sequence: TGCAGTGCTAGATATTTGACAGCCTCTGGAAACACCATATATTTT. It yields the protein CSARYLTASGNTIYF.

This clonotype was recorded at least ten times. One end of the junction is discordant with germline, which a read error may explain. The chain links TRBV6-5 to TRBJ1-2; tentative D call: TRBD1 (6 bases). Per the germline V gene, CDR1 is MNHEY and CDR2 is SVGAGI. The CDR3 is 13 amino acids. This chain's CDR3 is CASRRTAVYSYTF. Here the CDR3 DNA reads TGTGCCAGCAGGCGGACAGCCGTCTATAGCTACACCTTC.

This clonotype was counted at least ten times. The rearrangement joins TRBV3-1 to TRBJ1-2; 7 bases line up with TRBD1. This CDR3 has 14 amino acids. Germline CDR1 reads LGHDT; CDR2 reads YNNKEL (reference sequence). V shed 4 bases and J 3 bases; nucleotides not matched to a gene: 5. The CDR3 spells CASSLRQGDYGYTF. The CDR3 region has the DNA TGTGCCAGCAGCCTTAGACAGGGCGACTATGGCTACACCTTC.

The CDR3 loop is CATTGTPAGELFF. CDR3 DNA: TGTGCCACCACCGGGACTCCCGCCGGGGAGCTGTTTTTT. The chain uses TRBV24-1 and TRBJ2-2, with D maybe TRBD2 (6 bases). The CDR3 sequence is 13 residues long. The germline V gene encodes CDR1 KGHDR and CDR2 SFDVKD. V lost 8 bases and J lost 6, with 12 bases in between.

The CDR3 nucleotides are TGTGCCACCACCTCCGTTACCGGGACAGTGAACACTGAAGCTTTCTTT. Its translation: CATTSVTGTVNTEAFF. The chain combines TRBV10-3 with TRBJ1-1; the match to TRBD1 covers 7 bases. This CDR3 has 16 amino acids. J gave up 0 bases and V 10 bases, and 14 bases lay outside the gene matches. The germline CDR1 and CDR2 sequences are ENHRY and SYGVKD.

To note about this clonotype: One end of the junction fails to match germline, which may point to a read error. The chain combines TRBV6-1 with TRBJ2-7, with D perhaps matching TRBD2 (6 bases). The CDR3 consists of 12 residues. The germline gives CDR1 MNHNS, CDR2 SASEGT. The CDR3 loop is CASGVTDYDQYF. The CDR3 coding sequence is TGTGCCAGCGGGGTAACGGACTACGATCAGTACTTC.

This clonotype has at least ten counts. The chain has TRBV9 and TRBJ1-3; D is ambiguous. The V end was cut by 1 base, the J end by 0 bases, with 5 bases between. Germline lookup yields CDR1 SGDLS and CDR2 YYNGEE. This CDR3 is 14 amino acids long. For the CDR3, the DNA is TGTGCCAGCAGCGTATTGGCCTCTGGAAACACCATATATTTT. This sequence encodes CASSVLASGNTIYF. Full variable domain (remainder filled in from reference TRBV9 and TRBJ1-3): DSGVTQTPKHLITATGQRVTLRCSPRSGDLSVYWYQQSLDQGLQFLIQYYNGEERAKGNILERFSAQQFPDLHSELNLSSLELGDSALYFCASSVLASGNTIYFGEGSWLTVV.

Only a few counts were recorded for this clonotype. This chain uses TRBV3-1 with TRBJ1-2, with a weak D call TRBD1 (6 bases). There are 17 residues in the CDR3. Per germline, CDR1 LGHDT and CDR2 YNNKEL (reference sequence). V lost 0 bases and J 0 bases, leaving 14 bases between the germline ends. CDR3 region: CASSQEPAWTANYGYTF. In DNA form, the CDR3 reads TGTGCCAGCAGCCAAGAGCCCGCCTGGACAGCTAACTATGGCTACACCTTC.

The chain recombines TRBV20-1 with TRBJ2-5; D remains unclear. Germline V gene lookup returns CDR1 DFQATT and CDR2 SNEGSKA (reference sequence). The ends were cut back, 3 bases at V and 3 bases at J, with 14 bases in the middle. The CDR3 loop spans 14 amino acids. CDR3 coding DNA: TGCAGTGCTAGGCCGGACGGTCCTAAAGAGACCCAGTACTTC. Translating it yields CSARPDGPKETQYF.

As concerns this clonotype: The missing conserved phenylalanine or tryptophan at the end of this CDR3 makes a read error likely. It is unclear where the CDR3 begins or ends on the DNA, so no DNA is shown, and the CDR3 is as TCRdb lists it. V gene TRBV7-3 combines with J gene TRBJ2-2; the table gives TRBD1 as D, unverified against the DNA. The CDR3 is 16 residues long, counting both termini. CDR1 and CDR2 from the germline V gene are SGHTA and FQGTGA. The chain's CDR3 is CASSMADRPNTGELCY.

The sample holds many counts of this clonotype. The chain recombines TRBV5-1 with TRBJ2-7; D is ambiguous. V was pared by 0 bases and J by 2 bases, with 3 bases between. This CDR3 spans 12 amino acids. The V gene's germline CDR1 is SGHRS and CDR2 YFSETQ. CDR3 sequence (DNA): TGCGCCAGCAGCTTGGAGGCCTACGAGCAGTACTTC. Translating it yields CASSLEAYEQYF.

This clonotype showed up many times. The chain couples TRBV6-1 to TRBJ2-7; D may be TRBD1 or TRBD2 (5 bases each). The CDR3 has 12 amino acids. CDR1 is MNHNS, CDR2 SASEGT, per germline. V lost 8 bases and J lost 0, with 8 bases in between. The CDR3 DNA follows: TGTGCCAGCGGGACGTTCTCCTACGAGCAGTACTTC. It encodes CASGTFSYEQYF.

Many counts were recorded for this clonotype. The V gene is TRBV28, the J gene TRBJ2-7; the match to TRBD1 covers 9 bases. The CDR3 consists of 15 residues. J gave up 4 bases and V 6 bases, and 10 bases lay outside the gene matches. Germline-derived CDR1 and CDR2 are MDHEN and SYDVKM. The CDR3 sequence is CASSRGTGRGYEQYF. The CDR3 DNA follows: TGTGCCAGCAGCCGAGGGACAGGGAGGGGGTACGAGCAGTACTTC. Combining the CDR3 with reference TRBV28 and TRBJ2-7 gives the whole variable domain DVKVTQSSRYLVKRTGEKVFLECVQDMDHENMFWYRQDPGLGLRLIYFSYDVKMKEKGDIPEGYSVSREKKERFSLILESASTNQTSMYLCASSRGTGRGYEQYFGPGTRLTVT.

This clonotype was found once. The CDR3, as DNA: TGTGCCAGCAGGGGGGCCCAACGAAGTAATCAGCCCCAGCATTTT. Protein: CASRGAQRSNQPQHF. The chain combines TRBV6-1 with TRBJ1-5, with D tentatively TRBD1 (6 bases). This CDR3 has 15 residues. V was pared by 6 bases and J by 4 bases, with 16 bases between. Germline V gene data show CDR1 as MNHNS and CDR2 as SASEGT.

This chain links TRBV6-5 with TRBJ1-4, with D perhaps TRBD1 (5 bases). Germline assignment: CDR1 MNHEY and CDR2 SVGAGI. This CDR3 spans 15 amino acids. Trimming pared 3 bases from V and 7 bases from J, leaving 15 bases between. The CDR3 loop is CASSYVQGMGEKLFF. The CDR3 nucleotides are TGTGCCAGCAGTTATGTGCAGGGAATGGGTGAAAAACTGTTTTTT.